One and the same sample provided the 27 T cell receptor beta chains below, sequenced in a study of identical twins. One entry per CDR3 protein, called by TCRdb with MiXCR from the 5' RACE reads. Of 500,000 or so distinct CDR3 sequences listed, less than 25% are singletons. These data were also reused for a study on T cells expressing NK-cell markers.

The sample taken for sequencing was CD4+ T cells sorted from blood. The receptors derive from a woman aged 18-29 years in good health.

The chain couples TRBV4-3 to TRBJ2-1, with D uncertain. Germline V lookup: CDR1 LGHNA, CDR2 YSLEER. Between the trimmed V and J ends, which lost 3 bases and 1 base, there was a span of 7 bases. The CDR3 has 14 amino acids. The CDR3 DNA follows: TGCGCCAGCAGCCACCCAAAATCCTACAATGAGCAGTTCTTC. Translation: CASSHPKSYNEQFF.

The chain links TRBV5-1 to TRBJ2-6, with 9 bases fitting TRBD1. CDR1 and CDR2 (germline): SGHRS, YFSETQ. Losses at the gene ends were 3 bases for V and 1 base for J; bases not matched to a gene: 5. The CDR3 covers 17 residues. CDR3 sequence (DNA): TGCGCCAGCAGCTCTACAGGGGGCTGGTCTGGGGCCAACGTCCTGACTTTC. The encoded protein is CASSSTGGWSGANVLTF.

The J gene is TRBJ2-3, the V gene TRBV7-9; D unresolved. Germline lookup yields CDR1 SEHNR and CDR2 FQNEAQ (reference sequence). The V gene lost 3 bases and the J gene lost 8 bases, with 15 bases spanning the gap. The length of the CDR3 is 14 residues. CDR3 DNA: TGTGCCAGCAGCTTGGGCAGTGGCCCAGGTACGCAGTATTTT. Protein product: CASSLGSGPGTQYF.

The V gene is TRBV20-1, the J gene TRBJ2-1; D remains ambiguous. Germline V gene sequence: CDR1 DFQATT, CDR2 SNEGSKA (reference sequence). CDR3 length: 10 residues. The V end lost 7 bases, the J end lost 13 bases, and 14 bases lay between the germline ends. CDR3 coding DNA: TGCAGTGTTTCCGCATCGGTACAGTTCTTC. Protein product: CSVSASVQFF.

This chain links TRBV5-5 with TRBJ2-3; D is ambiguous. The CDR3 has 16 residues. The ends were cut back, 4 bases at V and 0 bases at J, with 15 bases in the middle. The germline gives CDR1 SGHKS, CDR2 YYEKEE (reference sequence). The CDR3 DNA reads as TGTGCCAGCAGCCCCCCACCTAGGTTCAGCACAGATACGCAGTATTTT. Translation gives CASSPPPRFSTDTQYF.

The chain joins TRBV15 to TRBJ1-2; D gene ambiguous. Per germline, CDR1 LNHNV and CDR2 YYDKDF (reference sequence). The germline V and J ends were trimmed by 7 bases and 2 bases, with 17 bases remaining between them. This CDR3 contains 15 residues. CDR3 loop: CATTPIALPNYGYTF. The CDR3 coding sequence is TGTGCCACCACCCCCATCGCACTACCGAACTATGGCTACACCTTC.

The gene calls are TRBV18 and TRBJ2-7; 10 bases map to TRBD1. Losses at the gene ends were 6 bases for V and 3 bases for J; bases not matched to a gene: 8. The CDR3 is 15 residues long. Germline V gene data show CDR1 as KGHSH and CDR2 as LQKENI. In DNA, the CDR3 is TGTGCCAGCTCGCTAGCCGGGACAGGGGACTACGAGCAGTACTTC. Translation gives CASSLAGTGDYEQYF. Full variable domain (rest looked up from reference TRBV18 and TRBJ2-7): NAGVMQNPRHLVRRRGQEARLRCSPMKGHSHVYWYRQLPEEGLKFMVYLQKENIIDESGMPKERFSAEFPKEGPSILRIQQVVRGDSAAYFCASSLAGTGDYEQYFGPGTRLTVT.

The J gene is TRBJ2-7, the V gene TRBV20-1, with D maybe TRBD1 (5 bases). The V gene's germline CDR1 is DFQATT and CDR2 SNEGSKA (reference sequence). This CDR3 has 13 residues. V was trimmed by 4 bases and J by 1 base, leaving 11 bases between them. As DNA, the CDR3 is TGCAGTGCTACAGGGAAACGGTCCTACGAGCAGTACTTC. Translating it yields CSATGKRSYEQYF.

V usage is TRBV20-1 and J usage is TRBJ1-2; 7 nucleotides line up with TRBD1. Germline V gene sequence: CDR1 DFQATT, CDR2 SNEGSKA (reference sequence). The trim removed 4 bases at V and 5 bases at J, leaving 16 bases unmatched. The CDR3 totals 16 residues. CDR3 nucleotides: TGCAGTGCTACCTCATTGTCCAGGGGGGTGCGGTATGGCTACACCTTC. Its protein is CSATSLSRGVRYGYTF.

In the case of this clonotype: An end of the junction differs from the germline gene, which may be a read error. CDR3 sequence: CASSYSQGSRVF. The CDR3 nucleotides read TGTGCCAGCAGTTACTCGCAGGGCTCCCGGGTCTTC. V and J are TRBV6-2 or TRBV6-3 and TRBJ2-1; D possibly corresponds to TRBD1 (5 bases). There are 12 residues in the CDR3. Germline CDR1 MNHEY, CDR2 SVGEGT.

The V call is TRBV2, the J call TRBJ1-2, with 7 bases identical to TRBD1. CDR3 size: 15 residues. J was trimmed by 4 bases and V by 6 bases; bases with no gene match: 11. Germline assignment: CDR1 SNHLY and CDR2 FYNNEI. The DNA of the CDR3 is TGTGCCAGCAGCCCGCGGACAGGCCTCTTCTATGGCTACACCTTC. This codes for CASSPRTGLFYGYTF.

This clonotype turned up a few times. The chain employs TRBV7-2 and TRBJ2-1; 9 positions agree with TRBD2. Germline trimming cut 5 bases from V and 7 bases from J; bases unmatched to any gene: 12. Germline V gene data show CDR1 as SGHTA and CDR2 as FQGNSA. The CDR3 is 16 amino acids. The CDR3 nucleotides read TGTGCCAGCAGCCCCCTCGCGGCGGGAGGGGGAAATGAGCAGTTCTTC. It is translated as CASSPLAAGGGNEQFF.

The chain has TRBV20-1 and TRBJ2-3; D is perhaps TRBD1 (6 bases). Between the trimmed V and J ends, which lost 6 bases and 6 bases, there was a span of 22 bases. Germline assignment: CDR1 DFQATT and CDR2 SNEGSKA (reference sequence). This CDR3 contains 15 residues. The CDR3 DNA reads as TGCAGTGCAACGCCAGGACAGATTATTCCCGATACGCAGTATTTT. Its translation: CSATPGQIIPDTQYF.

This clonotype was observed a few times. The chain recombines TRBV15 with TRBJ2-5; D unresolved. The CDR3 is 13 amino acids. Trimming shortened V by 0 bases and J by 5 bases, and 7 bases separated the two germline ends. CDR1 LNHNV and CDR2 YYDKDF come from the germline V gene (reference sequence). CDR3 residues: CATSRDPTETQYF. The CDR3, as DNA: TGTGCCACCAGCAGAGATCCTACGGAGACCCAGTACTTC. Drawing the rest from reference TRBV15 and TRBJ2-5, the complete variable domain is DAMVIQNPRYQVTQFGKPVTLSCSQTLNHNVMYWYQQKSSQAPKLLFHYYDKDFNNEADTPDNFQSRRPNTSFCFLDIRSPGLGDTAMYLCATSRDPTETQYFGPGTRLLVL.

This clonotype was seen only a few times. The chain couples TRBV6-2 or TRBV6-3 to TRBJ2-1; possibly TRBD2 for D (5 bases). Germline assignment: CDR1 MNHEY and CDR2 SVGEGT. Trimming removed 5 bases at V and 7 bases at J, with 18 bases between. This CDR3 is 15 amino acids long. CDR3 in amino acids: CASSGPRRAVNEQFF. The CDR3 nucleotides read TGTGCCAGCAGTGGGCCGAGGAGAGCGGTTAATGAGCAGTTCTTC.

The chain carries TRBV5-1 and TRBJ2-5, with D unclear. The CDR3 is 12 residues long. From germline, CDR1 is SGHRS and CDR2 YFSETQ. V lost 4 bases and J lost 4, with 8 bases in between. The CDR3 nucleotides read TGCGCCAGCAGCGTAATCGCAGAGACCCAGTACTTC. It is translated as CASSVIAETQYF.

This clonotype has just a few counts. The chain couples TRBV20-1 to TRBJ2-3; TRBD1 matches at 8 bases. The CDR3 is made up of 14 amino acids. Germline V lookup: CDR1 DFQATT, CDR2 SNEGSKA (reference sequence). V lost 5 bases and J lost 3; bases outside the gene matches: 7. The DNA of the CDR3 is TGCAGTGCTTCCCAGGGGGCGCGAACAGATACGCAGTATTTT. Its protein product is CSASQGARTDTQYF.

The chain couples TRBV27 to TRBJ2-3; no reliable D call. This CDR3 has 11 amino acids. Germline lookup yields CDR1 MNHEY and CDR2 SMNVEV (reference sequence). The V end was cut by 5 bases, the J end by 5 bases, with 5 bases between. CDR3 loop: CASSNIDTQYF. The CDR3, as DNA: TGTGCCAGCAGTAACATAGATACGCAGTATTTT.

CDR3 amino acids: CASSFKQGGGTEAFF. CDR3 DNA: TGTGCCAGCAGCTTTAAACAGGGTGGCGGCACTGAAGCTTTCTTT. J is TRBJ1-1 and V is TRBV12-3 or TRBV12-4, with a tentative D call TRBD1 (6 bases). V was cut by 6 bases and J by 4 bases, with 18 bases left in between. The CDR3 runs to 15 residues.

The gene calls are TRBV18 and TRBJ1-1; D not certain. The CDR3 totals 12 residues. The V end was cut by 2 bases, the J end by 5 bases, with 6 bases between. Per the germline V gene, CDR1 is KGHSH and CDR2 is LQKENI. CDR3 bases: TGTGCCAGCTCACCAACCCAGACTGAAGCTTTCTTT. Translation: CASSPTQTEAFF. Complete variable domain (other parts from reference TRBV18 and TRBJ1-1): NAGVMQNPRHLVRRRGQEARLRCSPMKGHSHVYWYRQLPEEGLKFMVYLQKENIIDESGMPKERFSAEFPKEGPSILRIQQVVRGDSAAYFCASSPTQTEAFFGQGTRLTVV.

This clonotype showed up many times. V is TRBV3-1 and J is TRBJ1-1, with D hard to call. The CDR3 covers 13 residues. With 4 bases removed from V and 7 bases from J, the gap between germline ends came to 13 bases. Germline V gives CDR1 LGHDT, CDR2 YNNKEL (reference sequence). This CDR3 reads CASSLRRSVEAFF. The CDR3 DNA follows: TGTGCCAGCAGCCTCCGACGTTCTGTTGAAGCTTTCTTT.

Many counts were recorded for this clonotype. The chain couples TRBV7-8 to TRBJ2-7; D gene ambiguous. V lost 1 base to trimming and J lost 6 bases, with 7 bases between them. The germline V gene has CDR1 SGHVS and CDR2 FQNEAQ. CDR3 length: 12 amino acids. CDR3 protein: CASSLGPGEQYF. CDR3 nucleotide sequence: TGTGCCAGCAGCTTAGGCCCGGGCGAGCAGTACTTC.

In this sample, this clonotype turned up a few times. The V and J genes are TRBV20-1 and TRBJ2-5, with a tentative D call TRBD2 (6 bases). Germline CDR1 reads DFQATT; CDR2 reads SNEGSKA (reference sequence). The CDR3 runs 13 residues. The V and J ends lost 4 bases and 5 bases respectively, with 14 bases between them. The DNA for the CDR3 is TGCAGTGCTATAGGCGGTCGGGGGGAGACCCAGTACTTC. Its translation: CSAIGGRGETQYF.

V usage is TRBV4-3 and J usage is TRBJ2-4; D might be TRBD2 (7 bases). There are 15 residues in the CDR3. V shed 0 bases and J shed 6 bases, with 12 bases lying between them. The germline gives CDR1 LGHNA, CDR2 YSLEER. CDR3 sequence (DNA): TGCGCCAGCAGCCAAGAGGGGGGAGGGGGAAACATTCAGTACTTC. Protein: CASSQEGGGGNIQYF.

The V and J genes are TRBV7-9 and TRBJ2-7; TRBD2 might be the D (5 bases). Germline V gene data show CDR1 as SEHNR and CDR2 as FQNEAQ (reference sequence). Trimming left V 5 bases short and J 7 bases short, with 18 bases between. The CDR3 loop spans 14 amino acids. CDR3 in amino acids: CASSPLSRSGEQYF. In nucleotides, the CDR3 is TGTGCCAGCAGCCCACTTAGCCGCTCGGGGGAGCAGTACTTC.

A few counts support this clonotype. V gene TRBV20-1 combines with J gene TRBJ2-3, with TRBD2 identical over 10 bases. This CDR3 has 13 amino acids. Germline V gene sequence: CDR1 DFQATT, CDR2 SNEGSKA (reference sequence). The V and J ends lost 5 bases and 9 bases, in that order; junction bases with no gene match: 8. The CDR3 is CSAPLAGVRTQYF. The CDR3 DNA is TGCAGTGCTCCGCTAGCGGGAGTGCGCACGCAGTATTTT.

The chain employs TRBV20-1 and TRBJ2-1; D gene unclear. CDR1 and CDR2 (germline): DFQATT, SNEGSKA (reference sequence). Trimming removed 3 bases at V and 3 bases at J, with 9 bases between. This CDR3 has 13 residues. The CDR3 DNA is TGCAGTGCTAGGGAGACTCGCTACAATGAGCAGTTCTTC. Translating gives CSARETRYNEQFF.